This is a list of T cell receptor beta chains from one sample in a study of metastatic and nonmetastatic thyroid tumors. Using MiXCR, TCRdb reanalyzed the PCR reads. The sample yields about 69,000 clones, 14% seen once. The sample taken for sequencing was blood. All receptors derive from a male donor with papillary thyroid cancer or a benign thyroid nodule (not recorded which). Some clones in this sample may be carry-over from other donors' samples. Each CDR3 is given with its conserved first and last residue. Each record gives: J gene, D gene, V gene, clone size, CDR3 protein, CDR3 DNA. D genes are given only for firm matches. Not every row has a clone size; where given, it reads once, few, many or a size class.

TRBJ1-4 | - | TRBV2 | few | CASGSTAFNEKLFF | TGTGCCAGCGGGTCGACAGCTTTTAATGAAAAACTGTTTTTT
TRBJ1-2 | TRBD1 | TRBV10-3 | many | CAISETRQGDGYTF | TGTGCCATCAGTGAGACAAGACAGGGCGATGGCTACACCTTC
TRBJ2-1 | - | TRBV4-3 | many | CASSQDHGTHNEQFF | TGCGCCAGCAGCCAAGATCATGGTACCCACAATGAGCAGTTCTTC
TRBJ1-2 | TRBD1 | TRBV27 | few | CASSDRGQTARNGYTF | TGTGCCAGCAGTGATCGGGGACAGACCGCTAGGAATGGCTACACCTTC
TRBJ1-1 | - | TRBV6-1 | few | CASSPTMSHQEAFF | TGTGCCAGCAGTCCGACCATGAGTCATCAGGAAGCTTTCTTT
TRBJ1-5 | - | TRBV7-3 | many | CASSFPYNQPQHF | TGTGCCAGCAGTTTCCCTTATAATCAGCCCCAGCATTTT
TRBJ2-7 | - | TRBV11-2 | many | CASSSQGVEQYF | TGTGCCAGCAGCTCGCAAGGGGTCGAGCAGTACTTC
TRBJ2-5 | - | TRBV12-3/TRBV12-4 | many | CASSYSGETQYF | TGTGCCAGCAGTTACAGTGGGGAGACCCAGTACTTC
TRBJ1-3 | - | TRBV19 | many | CASSMWGAGNTIYF | TGTGCCAGTAGTATGTGGGGAGCTGGAAACACCATATATTTT
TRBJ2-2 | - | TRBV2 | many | CASSEEGRVAGELFF | TGTGCCAGCAGTGAGGAGGGCAGGGTCGCCGGGGAGCTGTTTTTT
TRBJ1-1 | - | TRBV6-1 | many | CASSEASAGSVLTEAFF | TGTGCCAGCAGTGAAGCGTCGGCAGGGTCGGTTTTAACTGAAGCTTTCTTT
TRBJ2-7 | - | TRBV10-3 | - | CAISEDPRGAYEQYF | TGTGCCATCAGTGAGGACCCCAGGGGGGCCTACGAGCAGTACTTC
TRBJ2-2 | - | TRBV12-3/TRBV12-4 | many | CASNHNGQHTGELFF | TGTGCCAGCAATCACAATGGACAGCACACCGGGGAGCTGTTTTTT
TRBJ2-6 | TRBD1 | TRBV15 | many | CATSRQTGSGANVLTF | TGTGCCACCAGCAGACAGACAGGGTCTGGGGCCAACGTCCTGACTTTC
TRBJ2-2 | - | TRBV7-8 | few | CAISLVPAGGSGELFF | TGTGCCATCAGCTTAGTACCAGCTGGAGGATCCGGGGAGCTGTTTTTT
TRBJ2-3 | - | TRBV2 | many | CASSVSRDGQGNTQYF | TGTGCCAGCAGTGTTTCCCGGGACGGGCAAGGTAATACGCAGTATTTT
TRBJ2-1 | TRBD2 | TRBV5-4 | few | CASSISSSGKNDEQFF | TGTGCCAGCAGCATATCATCTAGCGGGAAAAACGATGAGCAGTTCTTC
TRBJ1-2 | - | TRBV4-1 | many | CASSQEGGYTF | TGCGCCAGCAGCCAAGAGGGTGGCTACACCTTC
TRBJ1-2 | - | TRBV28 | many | CASTQGDYGYTF | TGTGCCAGCACGCAGGGAGACTATGGCTACACCTTC